This section outlines one T cell receptor (beta chain) sequence together with its context. Clones were sequenced by immunoSEQ multiplex PCR, and TCRdb holds only the in-frame ones, with some missing. The sample has 200,000 to 250,000 clones; over 80% are singletons. The sample originates from a study of blood T cell repertoires in COVID-19. CDR3 length equals 13 residues. V was clipped by 1 base and J by 6 bases, with 10 bases between them. Germline assignment: CDR1 SEHNR and CDR2 FQNEAQ (reference sequence). The chain recombines TRBV7-9 with TRBJ2-7; D not certain. Sequencing was done on a sample of peripheral blood. This sequence originates from a man aged 25-40 years with COVID-19, enrolled during active disease. CDR3 sequence (DNA): TGTGCCAGCAGCTTAGAACGGTCGGGCGAGCAGTACTTC. This codes for CASSLERSGEQYF.